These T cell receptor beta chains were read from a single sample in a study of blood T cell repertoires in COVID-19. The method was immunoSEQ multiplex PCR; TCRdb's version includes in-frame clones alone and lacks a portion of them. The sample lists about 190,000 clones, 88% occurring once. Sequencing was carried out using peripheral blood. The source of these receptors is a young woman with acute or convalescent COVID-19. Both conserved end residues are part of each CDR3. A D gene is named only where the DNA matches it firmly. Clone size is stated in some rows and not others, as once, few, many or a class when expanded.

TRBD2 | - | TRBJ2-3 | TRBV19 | CASSMIPGGGTDTQYF | TGTGCCAGTAGTATGATCCCGGGGGGGGGCACAGATACGCAGTATTTT
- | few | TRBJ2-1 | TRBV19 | CASSIQGRKSSYNEQFF | TGTGCCAGTAGTATACAGGGGAGAAAGAGCTCCTACAATGAGCAGTTCTTC
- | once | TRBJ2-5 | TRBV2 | CASSSETQYF | TGTGCCTCGTCTAGCGAGACCCAGTACTTC
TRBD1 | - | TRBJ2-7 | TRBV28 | CASSLVGQGTYEQYF | TGTGCCAGCAGTTTGGTGGGACAGGGTACCTACGAGCAGTACTTC
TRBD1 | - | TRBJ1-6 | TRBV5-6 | CASSLGTGSDNSPLHF | TGTGCCAGCAGCTTAGGGACAGGGTCCGATAATTCACCCCTCCACTTT
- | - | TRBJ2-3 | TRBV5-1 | CASSSGITQTDTQYF | TGCGCCAGCAGCTCGGGGATAACCCAGACAGATACGCAGTATTTT
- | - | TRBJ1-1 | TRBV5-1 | CASSFRTRTEAFF | TGCGCCAGCAGCTTTAGAACGCGGACTGAAGCTTTCTTT
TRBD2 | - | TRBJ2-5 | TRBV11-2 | CASSLGSGRQETQYF | TGTGCCAGCAGCTTGGGTAGCGGGCGCCAAGAGACCCAGTACTTC
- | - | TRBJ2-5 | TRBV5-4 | CASSATRGETQYF | TGTGCCAGCAGCGCGACTAGGGGAGAGACCCAGTACTTC
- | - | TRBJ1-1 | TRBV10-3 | CATRGENTEAFF | TGTGCCACCCGGGGAGAGAACACTGAAGCTTTCTTT
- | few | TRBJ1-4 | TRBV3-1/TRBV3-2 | CASSQQPLQGKLFF | TGTGCCAGCAGCCAACAACCCCTGCAGGGGAAACTGTTTTTT
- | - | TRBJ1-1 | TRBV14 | CASSRAATEAFF | TGTGCCAGCAGCCGGGCAGCCACCGAAGCTTTCTTT
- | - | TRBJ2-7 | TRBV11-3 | CASSPPGLSYEQYF | TGTGCCAGCAGCCCGCCGGGACTTTCCTACGAGCAGTACTTC
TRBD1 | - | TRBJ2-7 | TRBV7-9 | CASSLVRTGVGYEQYF | TGTGCCAGCAGCTTAGTGCGGACAGGGGTGGGATACGAGCAGTACTTC
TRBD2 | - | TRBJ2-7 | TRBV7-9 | CASSLKATSGGFYEQYF | TGTGCCAGCAGCTTAAAGGCCACTAGCGGGGGATTCTACGAGCAGTACTTC
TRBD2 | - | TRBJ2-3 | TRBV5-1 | CASSLERGDTDTQYF | TGCGCCAGCAGCTTGGAGCGGGGGGACACAGATACGCAGTATTTT
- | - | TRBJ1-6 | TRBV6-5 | CASSYGRGINSPLHF | TGTGCCAGCAGTTACGGAAGGGGGATTAATTCACCCCTCCACTTT
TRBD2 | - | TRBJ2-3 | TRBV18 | CASHLGGNTDTQYF | TGTGCCAGCCACCTCGGGGGGAACACAGATACGCAGTATTTT
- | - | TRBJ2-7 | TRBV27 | CASAPTWDIIPEQYF | TGTGCCAGTGCTCCAACGTGGGACATCATCCCCGAGCAGTACTTC
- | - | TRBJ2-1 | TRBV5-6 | CASSLGDTEQFF | TGTGCCAGCAGCTTGGGTGACACCGAGCAGTTCTTC
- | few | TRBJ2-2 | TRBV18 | CASSPQRNTGELFF | TGTGCCAGCTCACCACAGCGTAACACCGGGGAGCTGTTTTTT
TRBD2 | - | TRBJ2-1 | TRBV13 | CASSLRRELEQFF | TGTGCCAGCAGCTTAAGGCGGGAGCTTGAGCAGTTCTTC
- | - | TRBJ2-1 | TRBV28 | CASSNNEQFF | TGTGCCAGCTCCAACAATGAGCAGTTCTTC
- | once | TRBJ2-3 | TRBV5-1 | CASSLVGQTSDTQYF | TGCGCCAGCAGCTTGGTAGGACAGACCTCTGATACGCAGTATTTT
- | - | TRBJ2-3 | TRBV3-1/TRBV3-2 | CASSHSSVTDTQYF | TGTGCCAGCAGCCACAGCAGCGTCACAGATACGCAGTATTTT
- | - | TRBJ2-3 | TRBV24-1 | CATSVGETTDTQYF | TGTGCCACCAGTGTCGGGGAAACCACAGATACGCAGTATTTT
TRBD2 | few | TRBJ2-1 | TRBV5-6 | CASTLMGGNEQFF | TGTGCCAGCACCCTAATGGGGGGGAATGAGCAGTTCTTC
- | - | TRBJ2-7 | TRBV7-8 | CASSSQQGSLWEQYF | TGTGCCAGCAGCTCGCAACAGGGTTCCCTCTGGGAGCAGTACTTC
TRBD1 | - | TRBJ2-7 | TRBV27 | CASSPGTGAGEQYF | TGTGCCAGCAGCCCCGGGACAGGAGCCGGGGAGCAGTACTTC
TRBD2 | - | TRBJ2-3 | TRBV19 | CASSRRGGPGDTQYF | TGTGCCAGTAGTCGGCGGGGAGGGCCGGGAGATACGCAGTATTTT
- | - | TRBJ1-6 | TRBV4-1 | CASSQRGNSPLHF | TGCGCCAGCAGCCAAAGGGGGAATTCACCCCTCCACTTT
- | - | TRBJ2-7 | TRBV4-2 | CASSQGGGERYEQYF | TGTGCCAGCAGCCAAGGGGGCGGGGAGCGCTACGAGCAGTACTTC